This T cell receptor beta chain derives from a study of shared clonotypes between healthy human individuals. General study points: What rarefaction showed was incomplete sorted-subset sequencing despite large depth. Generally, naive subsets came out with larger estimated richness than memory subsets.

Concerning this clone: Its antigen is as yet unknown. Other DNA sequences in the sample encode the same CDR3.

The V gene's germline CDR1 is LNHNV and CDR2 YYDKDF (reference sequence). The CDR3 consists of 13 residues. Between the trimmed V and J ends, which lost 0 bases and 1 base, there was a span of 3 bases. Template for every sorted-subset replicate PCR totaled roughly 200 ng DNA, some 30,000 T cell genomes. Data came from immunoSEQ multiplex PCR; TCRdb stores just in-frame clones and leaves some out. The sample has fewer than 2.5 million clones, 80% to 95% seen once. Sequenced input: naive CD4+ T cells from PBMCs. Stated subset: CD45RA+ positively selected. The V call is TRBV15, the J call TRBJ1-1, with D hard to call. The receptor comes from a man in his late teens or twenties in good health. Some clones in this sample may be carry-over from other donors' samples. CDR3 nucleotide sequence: TGTGCCACCAGCAGAGACCGGAACACTGAAGCTTTCTTT. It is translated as CATSRDRNTEAFF.